This is a list of T cell receptor beta chains from one sample in a study of blood T cell repertoires in COVID-19. Sequencing was performed with immunoSEQ multiplex PCR; in TCRdb, only in-frame clones are kept and a portion is missing. The table records 250,000 or so clones, approximately 83% of them present only once. The sample was peripheral blood. Receptors were obtained from a man of 80 years or more with acute or convalescent COVID-19. CDR3s include the opening cysteine and the closing phenylalanine or tryptophan. D genes are given only for firm matches. Size values are once, few and many counts, or a class for expanded clones, and some rows have none.

D gene	clone size	J gene	V gene	CDR3 DNA	CDR3 protein
-	few	TRBJ1-2	TRBV9	TGTGCCAGCAGCGAGGAGTCTAACTATGGCTACACCTTC	CASSEESNYGYTF
TRBD1	-	TRBJ1-3	TRBV18	TGTGCCAGCTCACCAATTGACAGGGGGAAGTCTGGAAACACCATATATTTT	CASSPIDRGKSGNTIYF
-	-	TRBJ2-3	TRBV27	TGTGCCAGCAGTTTATCCTACACAGATACGCAGTATTTT	CASSLSYTDTQYF
TRBD1	-	TRBJ2-7	TRBV7-2	TGTGCCAGCAGCGTTCACCGGGACAGGATTTACCCCTACGAGCAGTACTTC	CASSVHRDRIYPYEQYF
TRBD1	-	TRBJ1-1	TRBV18	TGTGCCAGCTCACCACAACAGGGGGGAGGCACTGAAGCTTTCTTT	CASSPQQGGGTEAFF
TRBD1	-	TRBJ2-7	TRBV5-1	TGCGCCAGCAGCCTCCGGGACAGGGACGAGCAGTACTTC	CASSLRDRDEQYF
TRBD1	-	TRBJ1-2	TRBV3-1/TRBV3-2	TGTGCCAGCAGCCAAATACAGGGGATCGGCTACACCTTC	CASSQIQGIGYTF
TRBD1	-	TRBJ2-3	TRBV5-8	TGTGCCAGCAGCTTTTACAGGGGGCGCGGAAATACGCAGTATTTT	CASSFYRGRGNTQYF
-	-	TRBJ1-4	TRBV2	TGTGCCAGCAGTGAACATAATGAAAAACTGTTTTTT	CASSEHNEKLFF
-	-	TRBJ1-1	TRBV6-1	TGTGCCAGCAGTGCCCTATTCTTCGGGGGGAACACTGAAGCTTTCTTT	CASSALFFGGNTEAFF
TRBD2	-	TRBJ2-3	TRBV6-6	TGTGCCAGCAGTCGTAAATCCGGGACTAGCGGAGAAGCAGATACGCAGTATTTT	CASSRKSGTSGEADTQYF
TRBD2	few	TRBJ2-7	TRBV9	TGTGCCAGCAGCCCGGGACTAGCGGGAGGCTTGACCTACGAGCAGTACTTC	CASSPGLAGGLTYEQYF
-	-	TRBJ2-6	TRBV6-5	TGTGCCAGCAGCCTCGGACAGTCAGGGGCCAACGTCCTGACTTTC	CASSLGQSGANVLTF
TRBD1	-	TRBJ1-4	TRBV6-5	TGTGCCAGCAGTCCCAGGGGGCCTAATGAAAAACTGTTTTTT	CASSPRGPNEKLFF
-	-	TRBJ1-6	TRBV6-5	TGTGCCACCCAGGACAGCCTCTATAATTCACCCCTCCACTTT	CATQDSLYNSPLHF
-	-	TRBJ1-5	TRBV28	TGTGCCAGCGGTAGACAGCCCCAGCATTTT	CASGRQPQHF
-	-	TRBJ1-3	TRBV27	TGTGCCTCCTCTTTAAGCGGAAACACCATATATTTT	CASSLSGNTIYF
-	-	TRBJ1-4	TRBV5-1	TGCGCCAGCAGCTTGGGGGCAGTTTCAACTAATGAAAAACTGTTTTTT	CASSLGAVSTNEKLFF
-	-	TRBJ1-6	TRBV12-3/TRBV12-4	TGTGCCAGCAGATGGCTCTATAATTCACCCCTCCACTTT	CASRWLYNSPLHF
TRBD2	-	TRBJ2-3	TRBV5-1	TGCGCCAGCAGCTCCGGGACTAGCGGGGGGGCAGATACGCAGTATTTT	CASSSGTSGGADTQYF
TRBD1	-	TRBJ1-2	TRBV6-5	TGTGCCAGCAGTCTGACAGGGGCGCCGGTTGGCTACACCTTC	CASSLTGAPVGYTF
-	-	TRBJ1-1	TRBV7-6	TGTGCCAGCAGCTTAGCACAGGCGAACACTGAAGCTTTCTTT	CASSLAQANTEAFF
TRBD1	-	TRBJ1-2	TRBV29-1	TGCAGCGTTAGTCCCGGGACAGGGATCGATAACTATGGCTACACCTTC	CSVSPGTGIDNYGYTF
-	-	TRBJ1-4	TRBV14	TGTGCCAGCAGCCAATGGCGGGCTAATGAAAAACTGTTTTTT	CASSQWRANEKLFF
TRBD2	-	TRBJ2-5	TRBV24-1	TGTGCCACCAGTGATGGCGGGAGCTTCCAAGAGACCCAGTACTTC	CATSDGGSFQETQYF
TRBD2	-	TRBJ2-1	TRBV4-1	TGCGCCAGCAGCCAAGCGCCTAGCGGGGGGGCCGTTGAGCAGTTCTTC	CASSQAPSGGAVEQFF
-	-	TRBJ1-1	TRBV19	TGTGCCAGTAGTAAATGGACTGAAATGAACACTGAAGCTTTCTTT	CASSKWTEMNTEAFF
-	-	TRBJ2-1	TRBV5-6	TGTGCCAGCAGCGTCCAGGGATCACCGGCCTACAATGAGCAGTTCTTC	CASSVQGSPAYNEQFF
-	-	TRBJ1-1	TRBV5-1	TGCGCCAGCAGCTTGGATTTGCGTGGAGGAGGGGCTTTCTTT	CASSLDLRGGGAFF
-	once	TRBJ1-5	TRBV29-1	TGCAGCGTTGAAGGGAGGCCAGGAGGGCCCCAGCATTTT	CSVEGRPGGPQHF
-	-	TRBJ1-6	TRBV30	TGTGCCTGGAGTGTGTATACCACAGGGAATTCACCCCTCCACTTT	CAWSVYTTGNSPLHF
TRBD1	-	TRBJ1-2	TRBV3-1/TRBV3-2	TGTGCCAGCAGCCAAGTACAGGGGTATGGCTACACCTTC	CASSQVQGYGYTF
-	-	TRBJ1-2	TRBV28	TGTGCCAGCCACGAGGGGCGCTTACAGGGCGGCTACACCTTC	CASHEGRLQGGYTF
-	-	TRBJ1-2	TRBV3-1/TRBV3-2	TGTGCCAGCAGCCACTGGACAGTTAACTATGGCTACACCTTC	CASSHWTVNYGYTF
-	-	TRBJ2-5	TRBV10-1	TGCGCCAGCAGCTTCGGACATGTAGGGGCAGAGACCCAGTACTTC	CASSFGHVGAETQYF
-	-	TRBJ2-1	TRBV14	TGTGCCAGCAGCCCCCTTAATGAGCAGTTCTTC	CASSPLNEQFF
-	-	TRBJ1-6	TRBV6-5	TGTGCCAGCAAAGTGGCTAGAGCCTCCCTCCACTTT	CASKVARASLHF
TRBD1	-	TRBJ1-6	TRBV12-3/TRBV12-4	TGTGCCAGCAGTTCGGGACAGTCACCCCTCCACTTT	CASSSGQSPLHF
TRBD2	-	TRBJ2-3	TRBV12-3/TRBV12-4	TGTGCCGGCGGGGGTGCGGGGGATACGCAGTATTTT	CAGGGAGDTQYF
-	-	TRBJ2-1	TRBV20-1	TGCAGTGCTAGTTTTCCATCAGCGAGGGCCGGCAATGAGCAGTTCTTC	CSASFPSARAGNEQFF
TRBD2	-	TRBJ2-3	TRBV30	TGTGCCTGGACTTTAGCGGGAGGGCCCCCAGATACGCAGTATTTT	CAWTLAGGPPDTQYF
-	few	TRBJ2-4	TRBV28	TGTGCCAGCAGTTTAACAGTTATAGCCAAAAACATTCAGTACTTC	CASSLTVIAKNIQYF
-	once	TRBJ1-2	TRBV18	TGTGCCAGCTCACCAGCCAGGGTCGAGAATGGCTACACCTTC	CASSPARVENGYTF
TRBD1	-	TRBJ1-6	TRBV7-9	TGTGCCAGCAGCTCCTTGTCGGGACAGGGGGTCGGTACCCTCCACTTT	CASSSLSGQGVGTLHF
-	once	TRBJ1-4	TRBV7-8	TGTGCCTGCCAAGGGGGTCGGGTTGAAAAACTGTTTTTT	CACQGGRVEKLFF
-	-	TRBJ2-7	TRBV19	TGTGCCAGCGGGGCTTCCTTTAATGGGGGGAACGAGCAGTACTTC	CASGASFNGGNEQYF
-	-	TRBJ1-1	TRBV7-9	TGTGCCAGCAGCCAGGGGAGTACCCGAAACACTGAAGCTTTCTTT	CASSQGSTRNTEAFF
TRBD1	-	TRBJ2-3	TRBV19	TGTGCCAGTAGTAGGGGGACAGATAGCACAGATACGCAGTATTTT	CASSRGTDSTDTQYF
-	-	TRBJ2-2	TRBV27	TGTGCCAGCAGTTTATTTGGGAGTAACACCGGGGAGCTGTTTTTT	CASSLFGSNTGELFF
-	once	TRBJ2-7	TRBV7-8	TGTGCCAGCAGCTTAAATCCCCTCCTTTCCTACGAGCAGTACTTC	CASSLNPLLSYEQYF
-	-	TRBJ2-2	TRBV5-1	TGCGCCAGCAGCTTGGACCCAAAGTTGAGCACCGGGGAGCTGTTTTTT	CASSLDPKLSTGELFF
TRBD1	-	TRBJ1-3	TRBV5-4	TGTGCCACCGCCCCGGGACAGGGTTTTGGAAACACCATATATTTT	CATAPGQGFGNTIYF
-	-	TRBJ2-4	TRBV27	TGTGCCAGCAGTTTAACCAGGGAAAACATTCAGTACTTC	CASSLTRENIQYF
TRBD2	-	TRBJ2-1	TRBV24-1	TGTGCCACCAGTGATCGCAGCGGGAGCCACTACAATGAGCAGTTCTTC	CATSDRSGSHYNEQFF
TRBD2	-	TRBJ2-7	TRBV5-1	TGCGCCAGCAGCCCTACTAGCGGGGGGTACGAGCAGTACTTC	CASSPTSGGYEQYF
TRBD2	-	TRBJ2-1	TRBV6-6	TGTGCCAGCAGACCGACTAGCGGGGGGGCTTACGTTGAGCAGTTCTTC	CASRPTSGGAYVEQFF